These T cell receptor beta chains were read from a single sample in a study of T cells in Graves' hyperthyroidism and ophthalmopathy. From the multiplex PCR reads, TCRdb called clonotypes with MiXCR, one entry per CDR3 protein. The sample yields approximately 600,000 distinct CDR3 sequences, 14% seen once. The sample comprised blood. These receptors all stem from a woman younger than 30 with Graves' ophthalmopathy. Each CDR3 is given with its conserved first and last residue. Each record gives: clone size, V gene, CDR3 protein. Only part of the rows carry a size: once, few, many, or a class if the clone is expanded.

clone size: -; V gene: TRBV7-2; CDR3 protein: CASSLAGTNYYEQYF
clone size: -; V gene: TRBV16; CDR3 protein: CASTPRSRSTEAFF
clone size: many; V gene: TRBV28; CDR3 protein: CASSQDSEAFF
clone size: -; V gene: TRBV27; CDR3 protein: CASSLTTGGSYGYTF
clone size: many; V gene: TRBV28; CDR3 protein: CASSRRRGSGRWDEQFF
clone size: -; V gene: TRBV15; CDR3 protein: CATSRQGSYEQYF
clone size: many; V gene: TRBV18; CDR3 protein: CASSPGPGNTEAFF
clone size: many; V gene: TRBV20-1; CDR3 protein: CSARSLAGEGEQFF
clone size: many; V gene: TRBV11-1; CDR3 protein: CASSSPTGTPDTQYF
clone size: few; V gene: TRBV4-1; CDR3 protein: CASSQATGQLWGYTF
clone size: many; V gene: TRBV28; CDR3 protein: CASSLNSNYGYTF
clone size: many; V gene: TRBV7-2; CDR3 protein: CASSEGGGGRTDTQYF
clone size: many; V gene: TRBV6-1; CDR3 protein: CASTDRGGGGNTIYF
clone size: many; V gene: TRBV28; CDR3 protein: CASSLVIFGPAASGRVYSYEQYF
clone size: -; V gene: TRBV20-1; CDR3 protein: CSATSRRTVYEQYF
clone size: many; V gene: TRBV7-9; CDR3 protein: CASSLEAGSTEAFF
clone size: -; V gene: TRBV28; CDR3 protein: CASSLSQLAGGLHYEQYF
clone size: many; V gene: TRBV11-3; CDR3 protein: CASSQTVVQAMSGYEQYF
clone size: many; V gene: TRBV7-2; CDR3 protein: CASSLAGQTYEQYF
clone size: many; V gene: TRBV7-3; CDR3 protein: CASSLTSGQGYEQFF
clone size: few; V gene: TRBV7-7; CDR3 protein: CASSLDEGGYNEQFF
clone size: -; V gene: TRBV27; CDR3 protein: CASSRDMPSLEQYF
clone size: many; V gene: TRBV27; CDR3 protein: CASSFPPTGGVYSPLHF
clone size: many; V gene: TRBV6-5; CDR3 protein: CASSYRRVPYEQYF
clone size: -; V gene: TRBV7-9; CDR3 protein: CASRGTHEQYF
clone size: many; V gene: TRBV27; CDR3 protein: CASSLSVDSFYEQYF
clone size: many; V gene: TRBV13; CDR3 protein: CASSLVLGGGAYEQYF
clone size: many; V gene: TRBV2; CDR3 protein: CASSEAWQGFGNTIYF
clone size: many; V gene: TRBV5-8; CDR3 protein: CASSLWTGDVQIYIQYF
clone size: many; V gene: TRBV20-1; CDR3 protein: CSARGGGSLDTGELFF
clone size: few; V gene: TRBV27; CDR3 protein: CASRVDPGELFF
clone size: many; V gene: TRBV12-3/TRBV12-4; CDR3 protein: CASSSYRGRDTEAFF
clone size: many; V gene: TRBV30; CDR3 protein: CAWTSASYEQYF
clone size: -; V gene: TRBV4-2; CDR3 protein: CASSQDSQGAGSYEQYF
clone size: few; V gene: TRBV20-1; CDR3 protein: CARLANNNEQFF
clone size: -; V gene: TRBV9; CDR3 protein: CASSPRLAGADGELFF
clone size: many; V gene: TRBV14; CDR3 protein: CASSPLTLQETQYF
clone size: few; V gene: TRBV9; CDR3 protein: CASSGEESSYNSPLHF
clone size: few; V gene: TRBV28; CDR3 protein: CEDRDAFF
clone size: -; V gene: TRBV7-9; CDR3 protein: CASNPGTSGRTHTSSYNEQFF
clone size: few; V gene: TRBV20-1; CDR3 protein: CSAPDPYEQYF
clone size: -; V gene: TRBV6-2/TRBV6-3; CDR3 protein: CASSATGEYGYTF
clone size: few; V gene: TRBV10-3; CDR3 protein: CAIPRTGCRKSYEQYF
clone size: -; V gene: TRBV24-1; CDR3 protein: CATSDRTANYGYTF
clone size: many; V gene: TRBV20-1; CDR3 protein: CSARDFGRSGETQYF
clone size: many; V gene: TRBV6-2/TRBV6-3; CDR3 protein: CASSDGLDGGVGELFF
clone size: many; V gene: TRBV28; CDR3 protein: CASSFERERATGELFF
clone size: few; V gene: TRBV6-1; CDR3 protein: CASHPSKKGNTGELFF
clone size: many; V gene: TRBV7-9; CDR3 protein: CASSLGGERPYEQYF
clone size: many; V gene: TRBV3-1; CDR3 protein: CASSRGRGGHQPQHF
clone size: many; V gene: TRBV29-1; CDR3 protein: CSVERGYEQFF
clone size: -; V gene: TRBV5-1; CDR3 protein: CASSFRGSAYEQYF
clone size: -; V gene: TRBV7-3; CDR3 protein: CASSSTGGAGDTQYF
clone size: -; V gene: TRBV7-9; CDR3 protein: CGSSPGYEQYF
clone size: many; V gene: TRBV6-2/TRBV6-3; CDR3 protein: CASGGPERKQFF